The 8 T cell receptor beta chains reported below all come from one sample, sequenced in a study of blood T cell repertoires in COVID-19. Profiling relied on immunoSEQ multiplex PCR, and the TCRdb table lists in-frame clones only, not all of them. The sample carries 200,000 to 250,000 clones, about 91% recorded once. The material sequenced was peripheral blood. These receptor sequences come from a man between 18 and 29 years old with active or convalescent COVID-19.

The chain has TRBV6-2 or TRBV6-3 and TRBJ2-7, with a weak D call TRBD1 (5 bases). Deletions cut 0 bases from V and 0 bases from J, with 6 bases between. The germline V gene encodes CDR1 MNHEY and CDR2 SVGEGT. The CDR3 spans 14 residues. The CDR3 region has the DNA TGTGCCAGCAGTTACTCGGACAACTCCTACGAGCAGTACTTC. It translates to CASSYSDNSYEQYF.

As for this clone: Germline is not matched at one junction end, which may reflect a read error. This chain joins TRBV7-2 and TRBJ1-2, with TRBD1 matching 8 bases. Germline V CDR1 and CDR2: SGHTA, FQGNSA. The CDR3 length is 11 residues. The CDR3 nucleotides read TGTGCCAGCAGCCCGGACAGGGTCACAAGGTTC. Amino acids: CASSPDRVTRF.

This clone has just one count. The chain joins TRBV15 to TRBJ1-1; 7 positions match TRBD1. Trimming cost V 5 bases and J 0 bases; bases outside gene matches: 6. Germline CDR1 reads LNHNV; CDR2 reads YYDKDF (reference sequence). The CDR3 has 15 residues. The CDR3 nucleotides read TGTGCCACCAGCGGATACAGGGGTATGAACACTGAAGCTTTCTTT. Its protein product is CATSGYRGMNTEAFF. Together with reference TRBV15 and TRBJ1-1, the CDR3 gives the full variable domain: DAMVIQNPRYQVTQFGKPVTLSCSQTLNHNVMYWYQQKSSQAPKLLFHYYDKDFNNEADTPDNFQSRRPNTSFCFLDIRSPGLGDTAMYLCATSGYRGMNTEAFFGQGTRLTVV.

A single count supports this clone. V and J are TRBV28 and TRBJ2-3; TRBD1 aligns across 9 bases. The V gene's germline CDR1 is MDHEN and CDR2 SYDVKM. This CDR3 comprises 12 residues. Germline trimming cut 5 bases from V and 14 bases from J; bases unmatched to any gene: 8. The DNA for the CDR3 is TGTGCCAGCAGTCTCTCGGGACAGGGTCCGTATTTT. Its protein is CASSLSGQGPYF.

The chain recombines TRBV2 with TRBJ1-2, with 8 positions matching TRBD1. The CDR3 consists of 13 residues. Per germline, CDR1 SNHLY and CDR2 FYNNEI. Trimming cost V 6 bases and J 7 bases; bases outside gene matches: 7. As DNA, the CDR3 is TGTGCCAGCAGCGAGACAGGGGAGGGTGGCTACACCTTC. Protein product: CASSETGEGGYTF.

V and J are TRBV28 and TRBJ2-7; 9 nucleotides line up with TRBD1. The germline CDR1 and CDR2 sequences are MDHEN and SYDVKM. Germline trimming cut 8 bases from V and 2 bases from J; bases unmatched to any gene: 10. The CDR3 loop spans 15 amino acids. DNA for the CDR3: TGTGCCAGCTCAGGGGACAGGGTATGGACCTACGAGCAGTACTTC. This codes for CASSGDRVWTYEQYF.

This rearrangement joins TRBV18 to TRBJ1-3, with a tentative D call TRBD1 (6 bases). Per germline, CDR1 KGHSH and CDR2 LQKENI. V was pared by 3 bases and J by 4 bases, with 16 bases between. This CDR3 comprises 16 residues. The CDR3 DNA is TGTGCCAGCTCACCTAACACACAGGGTTCGGGAAACACCATATATTTT. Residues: CASSPNTQGSGNTIYF.

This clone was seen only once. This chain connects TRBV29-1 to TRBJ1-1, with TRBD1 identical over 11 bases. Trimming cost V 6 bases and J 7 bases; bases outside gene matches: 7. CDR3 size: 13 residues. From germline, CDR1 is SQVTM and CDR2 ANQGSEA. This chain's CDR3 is CSVEWDRGNEAFF. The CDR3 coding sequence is TGCAGCGTGGAATGGGACAGGGGGAATGAAGCTTTCTTT.